This TCR beta chain was sequenced during a study of T cell repertoires in cytomegalovirus infection (dated by TCRdb to between 2018 and 2020). With regard to the full study: The HLA type of each donor mattered for the analysis, because public TCR beta signatures pointed to carriage of CMV infection along with the matching HLA type.

General study outcomes and caveats: The ex vivo response was dominated by HLA-C-restricted CMV-specific TCR beta clonotypes, which also provided the single most frequent clonotype in two of eight donors. In both this cohort and an independent cohort of several hundred donors, the cumulative frequency of public TCR beta family members distinguished carriers of CMV infection plus the relevant HLA type.

The germline ends are 13 bases apart after V is trimmed by 7 bases and J by 4 bases. CDR1 and CDR2 were assigned from the germline V gene (reference sequence) as SEHNR and FQNEAQ. Including cysteine and phenylalanine, the CDR3 has 13 amino acids. Left in the record is the CDR3 DNA by itself, 39 bases read in frame from the first base. The table lists this clonotype with a few counts. What this receptor recognizes is not known. The record has no base qualities; no much larger clone is one base away. The data were produced on an Illumina HiSeq 1500. TCRdb redid the processing of the public reads, applying fastp at Q25 and MiXCR, and retained in-frame beta chains. Rows are combined by CDR3 protein, so each entry shows the most common genes and DNA. This sample comprises 500,000 to 600,000 distinct CDR3 sequences, approximately 15% of them detected only once. The top ten hold 20% to 30% of the sample.

Sequencing was performed on CD8+ T cells from PBMCs. The chain links TRBV7-9 with TRBJ1-2, with no confidently assigned D gene. The receptor was derived from a human donor in good health (CMV status not recorded). Some clones in this sample may be carry-over from other donors' samples. The sequenced DNA is TGTGCCAGCACCTGGGAGGAAGTCTATGGCTACACCTTC. This gives the protein CASTWEEVYGYTF.